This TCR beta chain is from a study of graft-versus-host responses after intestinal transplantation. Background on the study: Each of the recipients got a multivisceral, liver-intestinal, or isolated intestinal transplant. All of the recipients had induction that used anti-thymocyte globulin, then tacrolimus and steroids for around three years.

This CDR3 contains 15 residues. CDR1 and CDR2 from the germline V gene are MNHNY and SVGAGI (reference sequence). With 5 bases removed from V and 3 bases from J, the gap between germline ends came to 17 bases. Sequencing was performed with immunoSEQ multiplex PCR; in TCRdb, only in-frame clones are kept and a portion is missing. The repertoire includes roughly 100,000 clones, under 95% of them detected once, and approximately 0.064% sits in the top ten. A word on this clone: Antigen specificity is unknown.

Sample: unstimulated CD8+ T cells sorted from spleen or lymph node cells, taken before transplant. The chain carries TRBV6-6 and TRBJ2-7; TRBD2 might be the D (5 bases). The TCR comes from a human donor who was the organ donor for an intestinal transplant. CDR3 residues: CASSDGVPLGYEQYF. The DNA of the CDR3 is TGTGCCAGCAGTGACGGGGTTCCTTTGGGCTACGAGCAGTACTTC.